The 23 T cell receptor beta chains in this list originate from one sample, sequenced in a study of shared clonotypes between healthy human individuals (dated by TCRdb to about 2020). CD8 naive samples consisted of CD45RO-negative cells that were positively selected for CCR7, yielding a CD45RA+CCR7+ population without TemRA cells. Library preparation was by the immunoSEQ multiplex PCR assay. This immuneACCESS table, as held by TCRdb, lists in-frame sequences with V and J called but not all clones. Of the missing ones, under half trace to an unresolved V gene in checked studies; the others have no known cause. The table for this sample lists 2 million to 2.5 million clones; less than 95% of them were counted only once. The ten most abundant clones make up about 1.1% of the sample. The sample taken for sequencing was naive CD8+ T cells sorted from blood. According to the study, the label for this sample's cell subset or site signals: CD45RA+CCR7+. Receptors originate from a man aged 18 to 29 in good health.

This chain connects TRBV27 to TRBJ1-5, with D possibly being TRBD1 (5 bases). Looked up from germline, CDR1 is MNHEY and CDR2 is SMNVEV (reference sequence). The CDR3 is 16 amino acids. V lost 6 bases and J 5 bases, leaving 20 bases between the germline ends. The CDR3, as DNA: TGTGCCAGCAGGTCCCTCCAGGGCCCGACGGATCAGCCCCAGCATTTT. The encoded protein is CASRSLQGPTDQPQHF.

The gene calls are TRBV6-5 and TRBJ1-2; a possible D gene is TRBD1 (5 bases). Trimming took off 11 bases at V and 4 bases at J, with 14 bases between the two ends. CDR1 and CDR2 from the germline V gene are MNHEY and SVGAGI. The CDR3 is 12 amino acids. The CDR3 DNA follows: TGTGCCTGCCATGGAGGGGCCTATGGCTACACCTTC. It is translated as CACHGGAYGYTF.

This CDR3 reads CAWSPVATYEQYF. The CDR3 DNA sequence: TGTGCCTGGAGTCCGGTAGCTACCTACGAGCAGTACTTC. The chain links TRBV30 to TRBJ2-5, with no clear D. The end of the DNA aligns better with TRBJ2-7, so the J call may be wrong. The CDR3 contains 13 residues. CDR1 and CDR2 from the germline V gene are GTSNPN and SVGIG (reference sequence).

V usage is TRBV7-3 and J usage is TRBJ1-1, with a tentative D call TRBD1 (5 bases). Germline loops: CDR1 SGHTA, CDR2 FQGTGA. This CDR3 is built from 16 residues. V shed 10 bases and J shed 4 bases, with 25 bases lying between them. The CDR3 reads CATQPLGAGMSTEAFF. DNA of the CDR3: TGTGCCACTCAGCCCCTTGGGGCGGGGATGAGCACTGAAGCTTTCTTT.

The rearrangement links TRBV5-1 to TRBJ1-4, with TRBD1 matching 7 bases. From germline, CDR1 is SGHRS and CDR2 YFSETQ. This CDR3 contains 16 residues. The ends lost 4 bases at V and 5 bases at J; junction bases unmatched: 11. CDR3 DNA: TGCGCCAGCAGCGAATGGACAGGAGGATTGAATGAAAAACTGTTTTTT. It encodes CASSEWTGGLNEKLFF.

This clone has only one observation. The chain carries TRBV18 and TRBJ2-3, with D possibly TRBD2 on 6 matching bases. V was trimmed by 3 bases and J by 2 bases, leaving 12 bases between them. CDR3 size: 15 residues. Germline loops: CDR1 KGHSH, CDR2 LQKENI. In DNA, the CDR3 is TGTGCCAGCTCACCGGGAGGATACTCCACAGATACGCAGTATTTT. Protein product: CASSPGGYSTDTQYF.

The chain combines TRBV6-1 with TRBJ2-5; D possibly corresponds to TRBD1 (6 bases). The CDR3 spans 15 residues. CDR1 and CDR2 from the germline V gene are MNHNS and SASEGT. V shed 3 bases and J shed 2 bases, with 13 bases lying between them. CDR3 region: CASSDLGQGQETQYF. CDR3 sequence (DNA): TGTGCCAGCAGTGACCTAGGGCAGGGGCAAGAGACCCAGTACTTC.

The gene calls are TRBV25-1 and TRBJ2-1, with D maybe TRBD2 (5 bases). The germline V gene encodes CDR1 MGHDK and CDR2 SYGVNS. Trimming took 4 bases from V and 8 from J, leaving 18 bases between them. There are 15 residues in the CDR3. CDR3: CASSAWSGSLDEQFF. The CDR3 DNA reads TGTGCCAGCAGTGCCTGGTCGGGATCATTAGATGAGCAGTTCTTC.

This clone appeared once. The rearrangement joins TRBV2 to TRBJ2-7; 8 nucleotides line up with TRBD2. Germline V lookup: CDR1 SNHLY, CDR2 FYNNEI. CDR3 size: 16 residues. V trimming: 1 base; J trimming: 3 bases; junction bases outside the gene matches: 8. CDR3 amino acids: CASSEVRVAGIYEQYF. DNA of the CDR3: TGTGCCAGCAGTGAAGTGAGAGTAGCGGGGATCTACGAGCAGTACTTC.

This chain connects TRBV28 to TRBJ2-1, with D uncertain. The CDR3 covers 15 residues. Trimming shortened V by 3 bases and J by 3 bases, and 12 bases separated the two germline ends. The germline CDR1 and CDR2 sequences are MDHEN and SYDVKM. For the CDR3, the DNA is TGTGCCAGCAGTTTGGACGGGCTCGTCTACAATGAGCAGTTCTTC. This gives the protein CASSLDGLVYNEQFF. Combining the CDR3 with reference TRBV28 and TRBJ2-1 gives the whole variable domain DVKVTQSSRYLVKRTGEKVFLECVQDMDHENMFWYRQDPGLGLRLIYFSYDVKMKEKGDIPEGYSVSREKKERFSLILESASTNQTSMYLCASSLDGLVYNEQFFGPGTRLTVL.

CDR3 DNA: TGTGCCACCAGCGGCTGGACTAGCGGGGGGGCTGAGTTCTTC. Its protein is CATSGWTSGGAEFF. The V and J genes are TRBV15 and TRBJ2-1; 15 nucleotides line up with TRBD2. The CDR3 covers 14 residues. Germline V gene data show CDR1 as LNHNV and CDR2 as YYDKDF (reference sequence). V lost 5 bases to trimming and J lost 14 bases; unmatched junction nucleotides: 7.

The chain links TRBV27 to TRBJ2-7, with D possibly matching TRBD1 (5 bases). V lost 6 bases to trimming and J lost 2 bases, with 11 bases between them. CDR1 MNHEY and CDR2 SMNVEV come from the germline V gene (reference sequence). CDR3 length: 13 residues. CDR3 nucleotide sequence: TGTGCCAGCAGGATGACAGAGACCTACGAGCAGTACTTC. This gives the protein CASRMTETYEQYF.

The rearrangement uses TRBV6-5 and TRBJ2-3; D possibly matches TRBD1 or TRBD2 (5 bases each). There are 15 residues in the CDR3. Germline V gene sequence: CDR1 MNHEY, CDR2 SVGAGI. The V and J ends lost 5 bases and 4 bases respectively, with 16 bases between them. In DNA, the CDR3 is TGTGCCAGCAGTAGCCCGGGGCTTACATCAGATACGCAGTATTTT. It translates to CASSSPGLTSDTQYF.

A remark on this clone: This may stem from a read error, because a much larger clone lies one nucleotide away. The sample has other DNA sequences that encode this CDR3 too. The V gene is TRBV29-1, the J gene TRBJ1-2; D is unresolved. Looked up from germline, CDR1 is SQVTM and CDR2 is ANQGSEA. V lost 6 bases and J 8 bases, leaving 13 bases between the germline ends. CDR3 length: 11 amino acids. This CDR3 reads CSVEKGYGYTF. DNA for the CDR3: TGCAGCGTCGAGAAGGGATACGGCTACACCTTC.

CDR3 residues: CASSANPQGTPVGYTF. The CDR3 DNA sequence: TGTGCCAGCAGTGCCAACCCACAGGGAACTCCCGTAGGCTACACCTTC. This sequence joins TRBV27 and TRBJ1-2; D possibly corresponds to TRBD1 (6 bases). The V end was cut by 5 bases, the J end by 8 bases, with 24 bases between. The CDR3 loop spans 16 amino acids. Germline lookup yields CDR1 MNHEY and CDR2 SMNVEV (reference sequence).

This sequence joins TRBV4-3 and TRBJ2-7; no clear D. Germline V CDR1 and CDR2: LGHNA, YSLEER. Trimming shortened V by 0 bases and J by 3 bases, and 12 bases separated the two germline ends. The CDR3 has 15 amino acids. CDR3 sequence: CASSQDTLDDYEQYF. The DNA of the CDR3 is TGCGCCAGCAGCCAAGATACGCTAGACGACTACGAGCAGTACTTC.

The genes are TRBV4-3 and TRBJ2-2; D gene uncertain. CDR3 length: 14 amino acids. Trimming removed 0 bases at V and 13 bases at J, with 15 bases between. Germline CDR1 LGHNA, CDR2 YSLEER. The CDR3 sequence: CASSQEGTAYGLFF. The DNA of the CDR3 is TGCGCCAGCAGCCAAGAGGGAACAGCCTATGGGCTGTTTTTT.

This chain links TRBV28 with TRBJ1-1; D is ambiguous. Germline lookup yields CDR1 MDHEN and CDR2 SYDVKM. The CDR3 consists of 16 residues. Trimming shortened V by 2 bases and J by 2 bases, and 15 bases separated the two germline ends. CDR3 residues: CASSLPVGQTNTEAFF. For the CDR3, the DNA is TGTGCCAGCAGTTTACCGGTGGGTCAGACCAACACTGAAGCTTTCTTT.

The CDR3 loop is CASSSAPGGSSSTNEKLFF. DNA for the CDR3: TGTGCCAGCAGTAGCGCGCCCGGGGGGTCGAGCTCAACTAATGAAAAACTGTTTTTT. The chain recombines TRBV5-8 with TRBJ1-4, with a possible D match to TRBD1 (5 bases). V was pared by 5 bases and J by 0 bases, with 23 bases between. The CDR3 totals 19 residues. CDR1 and CDR2 from the germline V gene are SGHTS and YDEGEE.

The V call is TRBV29-1, the J call TRBJ2-3; no definite D call. Trimming stripped 2 bases from V and 4 bases from J, with 4 bases between. The CDR3 totals 11 residues. Germline V CDR1 and CDR2: SQVTM, ANQGSEA. CDR3 nucleotide sequence: TGCAGCGTTGAATCCGCAGATACGCAGTATTTT. Translation gives CSVESADTQYF.

V is TRBV5-4 and J is TRBJ2-2; 8 bases fit TRBD2. This CDR3 is 18 amino acids long. Looked up from germline, CDR1 is SGHNT and CDR2 is YYREEE (reference sequence). The junction had 9 bases not matched to a gene; V was cut back by 0 bases and J by 2 bases. The CDR3 bases are TGTGCCAGCAGCTTGGAGCCCATGACTAGCGTTAACACCGGGGAGCTGTTTTTT. It specifies CASSLEPMTSVNTGELFF. Full variable domain (rest looked up from reference TRBV5-4 and TRBJ2-2): ETGVTQSPTHLIKTRGQQVTLRCSSQSGHNTVSWYQQALGQGPQFIFQYYREEENGRGNFPPRFSGLQFPNYSSELNVNALELDDSALYLCASSLEPMTSVNTGELFFGEGSRLTVL.

The CDR3 here is CASSPTGTGSKNIQYF. The CDR3 DNA is TGTGCCAGCAGTCCCACCGGGACAGGGAGCAAAAACATTCAGTACTTC. The gene calls are TRBV13 and TRBJ2-4; 9 nucleotides line up with TRBD1. J was trimmed by 3 bases and V by 6 bases; bases with no gene match: 9. Looked up from germline, CDR1 is PRHDT and CDR2 is FYEKMQ (reference sequence). The CDR3 consists of 16 residues.

This chain joins TRBV5-6 and TRBJ1-2, with 10 bases identical to TRBD1. The CDR3 has 17 amino acids. Germline loops: CDR1 SGHDT, CDR2 YYEEEE. The junction had 11 bases not matched to a gene; V was cut back by 4 bases and J by 2 bases. CDR3 amino acids: CASSSTGTGVGNYGYTF. The CDR3 DNA is TGTGCCAGCAGCAGTACCGGGACAGGGGTAGGGAACTATGGCTACACCTTC. The entire variable domain, with the rest obtained from reference TRBV5-6 and TRBJ1-2, is as follows: DAGVTQSPTHLIKTRGQQVTLRCSPKSGHDTVSWYQQALGQGPQFIFQYYEEEERQRGNFPDRFSGHQFPNYSSELNVNALLLGDSALYLCASSSTGTGVGNYGYTFGSGTRLTVV.